The rows below give T cell receptor beta chains drawn from one sample of a study of T cell repertoires in cytomegalovirus infection. TCRdb itself ran the reads through MiXCR, one entry per CDR3 protein. The sample has about 500,000 distinct CDR3 sequences, 30% to 35% seen once; the top ten hold 17%. These receptors have no identified antigens. Sequenced material: cultured PBMCs, taken from culture after CMV antigen stimulation. The receptors originated from a human donor in good health (CMV status not recorded). Some clones in this sample may be carry-over from other donors' samples. Each CDR3 is given with its conserved first and last residue. Each record gives: J gene, clone size, D gene, V gene, CDR3 protein, CDR3 DNA. D genes are given only for firm matches. Size is stated for part of the rows, as once, few or many counts, or as a class when the clone is expanded.

>TRBJ2-7|.|.|TRBV28
CASSRISPSSIKMGYEQYF
TGTGCCAGCAGTAGAATCTCGCCATCTTCAATAAAAATGGGATACGAGCAGTACTTC
>TRBJ2-1|.|.|TRBV11-3
CASSSRIGTRKRDEQFF
TGTGCCAGCAGCTCCAGAATAGGGACCAGAAAAAGAGATGAGCAGTTCTTC
>TRBJ2-7|.|.|TRBV4-1
CASSPETSYEQYF
TGCGCCAGCAGCCCAGAGACGTCCTACGAGCAGTACTTC
>TRBJ1-1|.|.|TRBV7-9
CASSLGEEVNTEAFF
TGTGCCAGCAGCTTGGGGGAGGAGGTGAACACTGAAGCTTTCTTT
>TRBJ2-1|.|.|TRBV4-2
CASSQDFFGQQRPFF
TGTGCCAGCAGCCAAGATTTTTTCGGGCAACAGCGGCCGTTCTTC
>TRBJ2-7|few|.|TRBV30
CAWSVSRPTAPTYEQYF
TGTGCCTGGAGTGTATCCCGGCCTACCGCTCCTACCTACGAGCAGTACTTC
>TRBJ2-5|many|.|TRBV24-1
CATSQQQETQYF
TGTGCCACCAGTCAGCAGCAAGAGACCCAGTACTTC
>TRBJ2-1|few|.|TRBV7-6
CASSPNFYGYNEQFF
TGTGCCAGCAGCCCCAATTTCTATGGATATAATGAGCAGTTCTTC
>TRBJ1-2|many|.|TRBV7-8
CASSSRDLTLRANYGYTF
TGTGCCAGCAGCTCCCGGGACCTAACTTTGAGGGCTAACTATGGCTACACCTTC
>TRBJ1-2|few|TRBD1|TRBV19
CASRETGIYGYTF
TGTGCCAGTAGAGAGACAGGGATTTATGGCTACACCTTC
>TRBJ2-5|few|TRBD2|TRBV5-1
CASSPGSSGRAETQYF
TGCGCCAGCAGCCCGGGAAGTAGCGGGAGGGCAGAGACCCAGTACTTC
>TRBJ2-2|few|TRBD2|TRBV20-1
CSASPGLAANTGELFF
TGCAGTGCTTCCCCGGGACTAGCGGCGAACACCGGGGAGCTGTTTTTT
>TRBJ2-2|.|.|TRBV4-3
CASSPQEYTGELFF
TGCGCCAGCAGCCCACAGGAGTACACCGGGGAGCTGTTTTTT
>TRBJ2-3|many|TRBD1|TRBV7-2
CAGKTGAADTQYF
TGTGCCGGGAAGACAGGGGCGGCAGATACGCAGTATTTT
>TRBJ2-4|.|.|TRBV10-3
CAISAGNIAKNIQYF
TGTGCCATCAGTGCGGGCAACATAGCCAAAAACATTCAGTACTTC
>TRBJ2-3|few|TRBD1|TRBV12-3/TRBV12-4
CASSGFGTGPLDTQYF
TGTGCCAGCAGTGGATTCGGGACAGGGCCCTTGGATACGCAGTATTTT
>TRBJ2-4|.|.|TRBV28
CASSLREWGVGAKNIQYF
TGTGCCAGCAGTTTGCGGGAATGGGGGGTTGGGGCCAAAAACATTCAGTACTTC
>TRBJ2-3|few|TRBD2|TRBV18
CASSPPTSGDGTDTQYF
TGTGCCAGCTCACCCCCGACTAGCGGGGATGGCACAGATACGCAGTATTTT
>TRBJ2-1|few|TRBD2|TRBV7-9
CASSQSGGAHEQFF
TGTGCCAGCAGCCAGTCGGGGGGAGCTCATGAGCAGTTCTTC
>TRBJ2-3|many|TRBD2|TRBV7-2
CASSRLAGSDTQYF
TGTGCCAGCAGCCGACTAGCGGGATCAGATACGCAGTATTTT
>TRBJ2-2|few|TRBD2|TRBV28
CASSRTSAYTGELFF
TGTGCCAGCAGTCGGACTAGCGCTTACACCGGGGAGCTGTTTTTT
>TRBJ2-1|.|.|TRBV9
CASGLYNEQFF
TGTGCCAGCGGCCTTTACAATGAGCAGTTCTTC
>TRBJ1-2|.|TRBD1|TRBV4-1
CASSQDPGQLLYGYTF
TGCGCCAGCAGCCAAGACCCGGGACAGTTGCTCTATGGCTACACCTTC
>TRBJ1-6|few|TRBD1|TRBV12-3/TRBV12-4
CASRSSTGVTLHF
TGTGCCAGCAGGAGCTCGACAGGGGTCACCCTCCACTTT
>TRBJ2-1|.|TRBD1|TRBV7-2
CASSSDRGGSSYNEQFF
TGTGCCAGCAGCTCAGACAGGGGGGGGAGCTCCTACAATGAGCAGTTCTTC
>TRBJ1-5|many|.|TRBV7-2
CASSLYKGGNQPQHF
TGTGCCAGCAGCTTATACAAAGGGGGCAATCAGCCCCAGCATTTT
>TRBJ1-2|.|TRBD1|TRBV7-9
CASSFNTGGSGHRSYTF
TGTGCCAGCAGCTTCAATACAGGGGGCTCAGGACATCGAAGCTACACCTTC
>TRBJ2-7|many|.|TRBV7-2
CASTISGTNKYEQYF
TGTGCCAGCACGATCTCCGGGACAAACAAATACGAGCAGTACTTC
>TRBJ2-7|.|TRBD1|TRBV24-1
CATGQGPGDEQNF
TGTGCCACTGGACAGGGACCGGGTGACGAGCAGAACTTC
>TRBJ2-7|.|TRBD1|TRBV7-2
CASSVWTGAGEQYF
TGTGCCAGCAGCGTTTGGACAGGGGCGGGAGAGCAGTACTTC
>TRBJ1-1|.|.|TRBV6-2/TRBV6-3
CASCTGFCTEAFF
TGTGCCAGCTGTACAGGGTTCTGCACTGAAGCTTTCTTT
>TRBJ2-5|few|TRBD2|TRBV7-2
CASSPGDYRETQYF
TGTGCCAGCAGCCCCGGGGACTATAGAGAGACCCAGTACTTC
>TRBJ1-6|.|.|TRBV7-6
CASSLVRENSPLHF
TGTGCCAGCAGCTTAGTACGGGAAAATTCACCCCTCCACTTT
>TRBJ1-1|.|.|TRBV14
CASSQVRRMNTEAFF
TGTGCCAGCAGCCAAGTTCGACGGATGAACACTGAAGCTTTCTTT
>TRBJ1-1|few|.|TRBV12-3/TRBV12-4
CASSFSTGEAFF
TGTGCCAGCAGTTTTAGTACAGGAGAAGCTTTCTTT
>TRBJ1-2|.|.|TRBV28
CASSFLTGGLYGYTF
TGTGCCAGCAGTTTTCTGACAGGAGGTCTCTATGGCTACACCTTC
>TRBJ2-7|.|TRBD2|TRBV5-1
CASSYNSLAGEQYF
TGCGCCAGCAGCTACAATTCCTTAGCGGGCGAGCAGTACTTC
>TRBJ2-1|few|.|TRBV7-6
CASSLASASVSYNEQFF
TGTGCCAGCAGCTTAGCGAGCGCTTCTGTCTCCTACAATGAGCAGTTCTTC
>TRBJ2-1|few|.|TRBV20-1
CSAYDRGIEQFF
TGCAGTGCTTACGACCGCGGTATTGAGCAGTTCTTC
>TRBJ2-3|many|TRBD2|TRBV7-8
CASSSGASGWATQYF
TGTGCCAGCAGCTCGGGGGCTAGCGGGTGGGCCACGCAGTATTTT
>TRBJ2-3|.|TRBD1|TRBV20-1
CSASRDRDTDTQYF
TGCAGTGCCAGTAGGGACAGGGACACAGATACGCAGTATTTT
>TRBJ2-2|.|TRBD1|TRBV4-2
CASSQGSAGQGAGELFF
TGTGCCAGCAGCCAAGGAAGTGCGGGACAGGGGGCCGGGGAGCTGTTTTTT
>TRBJ2-1|once|TRBD2|TRBV4-1
CASSQIAGERDEQFF
TGCGCCAGCAGCCAAATAGCGGGAGAACGCGATGAGCAGTTCTTC
>TRBJ2-3|.|TRBD2|TRBV28
CASSLSPPGTSGTTDTQYF
TGTGCCAGCAGTTTATCGCCCCCCGGGACTAGCGGGACCACAGATACGCAGTATTTT
>TRBJ2-1|.|.|TRBV29-1
CSVRGTHEQFF
TGCAGCGTTCGGGGGACGCACGAGCAGTTCTTC
>TRBJ1-2|.|TRBD1|TRBV12-3/TRBV12-4
CASRPRGQGVSGYTF
TGTGCCAGCAGGCCCAGGGGGCAGGGGGTTTCGGGCTACACCTTC
>TRBJ2-7|few|.|TRBV12-3/TRBV12-4
CASSLSSKDGEQYF
TGTGCCAGCAGTTTATCGAGTAAGGATGGCGAGCAGTACTTC